Each of the 8 T cell receptor beta chains below was sequenced from the same sample in a study of blood T cell repertoires in COVID-19. Profiling relied on immunoSEQ multiplex PCR, and the TCRdb table lists in-frame clones only, not all of them. Found here are some 95,000 clones, around 90% of them singletons; the top ten hold around 2.3%. The sequenced sample was peripheral blood. These receptors all come from a human donor with active COVID-19. The donor label of this sample is uncertain.

The chain carries TRBV2 and TRBJ2-6; D is uncertain. The CDR3 is 14 amino acids. Germline-derived CDR1 and CDR2 are SNHLY and FYNNEI. V was pared by 6 bases and J by 0 bases, with 6 bases between. Written as DNA, the CDR3 is TGTGCCAGCAGAGCTCTCTCTGGGGCCAACGTCCTGACTTTC. Amino acid sequence: CASRALSGANVLTF.

CDR3 protein: CASSVVRGQNNEQFF. CDR3 in DNA: TGTGCCAGCAGCGTAGTTAGGGGGCAAAACAATGAGCAGTTCTTC. This chain links TRBV9 with TRBJ2-1; TRBD1 matches at 7 bases. Germline V gene data show CDR1 as SGDLS and CDR2 as YYNGEE. There are 15 residues in the CDR3. V shed 0 bases, J shed 5 bases, and the junction held 5 bases outside the gene matches.

The chain has TRBV6-2 or TRBV6-3 and TRBJ2-3; the match to TRBD1 covers 7 bases. The CDR3 is 15 amino acids. V shed 5 bases, J shed 4 bases, and the junction held 9 bases outside the gene matches. CDR1 MNHEY and CDR2 SVGEGT come from the germline V gene. DNA for the CDR3: TGTGCCAGCAGTAAGTACAGGGGAATCGCAGATACGCAGTATTTT. It is translated as CASSKYRGIADTQYF.

The gene calls are TRBV5-4 and TRBJ1-1, with no clear D. Germline CDR1 is SGHNT and CDR2 is YYREEE (reference sequence). The germline V and J ends were trimmed by 4 bases and 1 base, with 14 bases remaining between them. The CDR3 extends over 15 amino acids. The DNA of the CDR3 is TGTGCCAGCAGCCCCGACAACCTGGGGAACACTGAAGCTTTCTTT. Residues: CASSPDNLGNTEAFF.

J is TRBJ2-6 and V is TRBV15; tentative D call: TRBD1 (6 bases). V was cut by 9 bases and J by 1 base, with 13 bases left in between. Germline V lookup: CDR1 LNHNV, CDR2 YYDKDF (reference sequence). This CDR3 spans 15 amino acids. The CDR3 here is CATGVGASGANVLTF. For the CDR3, the DNA is TGTGCCACTGGGGTGGGGGCTTCTGGGGCCAACGTCCTGACTTTC. The full variable domain, completed using reference TRBV15 and TRBJ2-6, is DAMVIQNPRYQVTQFGKPVTLSCSQTLNHNVMYWYQQKSSQAPKLLFHYYDKDFNNEADTPDNFQSRRPNTSFCFLDIRSPGLGDTAMYLCATGVGASGANVLTFGAGSRLTVL.

The chain recombines TRBV4-1 with TRBJ2-5; 9 positions agree with TRBD2. The CDR3 length is 16 residues. In germline, CDR1 is MGHRA, CDR2 YSYEKL. Trimming removed 0 bases from V and 4 bases from J; junction bases left unmatched: 6. DNA for the CDR3: TGCGCCAGCAGCCAAGATGGGCGCGGGGGGGCAGAGACCCAGTACTTC. It encodes CASSQDGRGGAETQYF.

The chain uses TRBV6-5 and TRBJ2-7, with D maybe TRBD1 (6 bases). Looked up from germline, CDR1 is MNHEY and CDR2 is SVGAGI. The CDR3 covers 14 residues. The V end lost 5 bases, the J end lost 5 bases, and 16 bases lay between the germline ends. The chain's CDR3 is CASSHKQGKDEQYF. The CDR3 DNA sequence: TGTGCCAGCAGTCATAAACAGGGTAAGGACGAGCAGTACTTC.

V and J are TRBV4-2 and TRBJ1-1; D is ambiguous. Trimming pared 2 bases from V and 5 bases from J, leaving 12 bases between. Germline assignment: CDR1 LGHNA and CDR2 YNFKEQ. CDR3 length: 14 residues. CDR3 residues: CASSQQTTGTEAFF. Here the CDR3 DNA reads TGTGCCAGCAGCCAACAGACAACTGGGACTGAAGCTTTCTTT.